Each of the 15 T cell receptor beta chains below was sequenced from the same sample in a study of blood T cell repertoires in COVID-19. Profiled with immunoSEQ multiplex PCR; TCRdb holds only in-frame clones, not every one. Here the sample spans 200,000 to 250,000 clones, around 80% being singletons. Sequenced: peripheral blood. Receptors were obtained from a man between 50 and 59 years old with active or convalescent COVID-19.

V is TRBV5-4 and J is TRBJ2-3, with 7 bases identical to TRBD2. With 0 bases clipped from V and 6 bases from J, the junction kept 10 bases outside the gene matches. Germline V lookup: CDR1 SGHNT, CDR2 YYREEE (reference sequence). There are 16 residues in the CDR3. The CDR3 is CASSLGRGAGEDTQYF. In DNA, the CDR3 is TGTGCCAGCAGCTTGGGTCGGGGCGCGGGAGAGGATACGCAGTATTTT.

The chain uses TRBV9 and TRBJ2-1; 7 nucleotides agree with TRBD2. CDR3 length: 20 residues. The germline V gene encodes CDR1 SGDLS and CDR2 YYNGEE. V shed 0 bases and J 7 bases; nucleotides not matched to a gene: 22. CDR3 loop: CASSVGWSLFSSGTSNEQFF. In DNA form, the CDR3 reads TGTGCCAGCAGCGTAGGTTGGAGCCTGTTCTCGAGCGGGACCTCAAATGAGCAGTTCTTC.

The chain carries TRBV11-2 and TRBJ1-2, with 7 bases aligning to TRBD1. The CDR3 contains 15 residues. Germline trimming cut 1 base from V and 2 bases from J; bases unmatched to any gene: 4. Germline CDR1 SGHAT, CDR2 FQNNGV. CDR3 sequence reads: CASSLVATGNYGYTF. The CDR3 DNA follows: TGTGCCAGCAGCTTAGTGGCGACAGGGAACTATGGCTACACCTTC.

The rearrangement links TRBV7-7 to TRBJ2-5, with D possibly TRBD1 on 6 matching bases. The V and J ends lost 3 bases and 1 base respectively, with 6 bases between them. Looked up from germline, CDR1 is SSHAT and CDR2 is FNYEAQ (reference sequence). The CDR3 is 13 amino acids. CDR3 amino acids: CASSLDSQETQYF. The CDR3 DNA is TGTGCCAGCAGCTTGGACAGCCAAGAGACCCAGTACTTC.

V and J are TRBV5-6 and TRBJ1-4; TRBD1 might be the D (5 bases). Looked up from germline, CDR1 is SGHDT and CDR2 is YYEEEE. V lost 4 bases and J 7 bases, leaving 14 bases between the germline ends. There are 14 residues in the CDR3. The CDR3 sequence is CASSPGLPSEKLFF. The CDR3 nucleotides read TGTGCCAGCAGCCCAGGGTTACCGAGTGAAAAACTGTTTTTT.

This clone was picked up a small number of times. The genes are TRBV5-5 and TRBJ1-5; 7 nucleotides line up with TRBD1. Germline V CDR1 and CDR2: SGHKS, YYEKEE (reference sequence). CDR3 length: 14 residues. The V gene end was trimmed by 7 bases and the J gene end by 3 bases; junction bases not matched to a gene: 7. This chain's CDR3 is CASSMTGNNQPQHF. CDR3 sequence (DNA): TGTGCCAGCTCGATGACAGGGAACAATCAGCCCCAGCATTTT.

This clone was found a few times. V usage is TRBV19 and J usage is TRBJ2-1; D is undetermined. V dropped 3 bases and J dropped 6 bases, with 3 bases sitting between them. Germline CDR1 and CDR2: LNHDA and SQIVND (reference sequence). The CDR3 consists of 11 residues. In DNA, the CDR3 is TGTGCCAGTAGTATCTTCAATGAGCAGTTCTTC. Protein: CASSIFNEQFF.

The chain is built from TRBV18 and TRBJ1-6, with D perhaps matching TRBD1 (5 bases). The germline V and J ends were trimmed by 2 bases and 3 bases, with 8 bases remaining between them. CDR1 is KGHSH and CDR2 is LQKENI in the germline V gene. CDR3 length: 15 residues. The CDR3 loop reads CASSPGADYNSPLHF. CDR3 DNA: TGTGCCAGCTCACCAGGGGCAGACTATAATTCACCCCTCCACTTT.

The rearrangement joins TRBV6-4 to TRBJ1-1; D is undetermined. Germline-derived CDR1 and CDR2 are MRHNA and SNTAGT. V was clipped by 4 bases and J by 1 base, with 7 bases between them. The CDR3 runs 13 residues. The CDR3 sequence: CASSVEENTEAFF. The DNA of the CDR3 is TGTGCCAGCAGTGTGGAGGAGAACACTGAAGCTTTCTTT.

V usage is TRBV10-2 and J usage is TRBJ1-3; the D gene is possibly TRBD1 (6 bases). The length of the CDR3 is 16 residues. Trimming took 5 bases from V and 0 from J, leaving 14 bases between them. The germline V gene has CDR1 WSHSY and CDR2 SAAADI. CDR3 amino acids: CASSRHRAYSGNTIYF. The CDR3 DNA is TGCGCCAGCAGTCGACACAGGGCCTACTCTGGAAACACCATATATTTT.

The rearrangement joins TRBV5-4 to TRBJ2-7; TRBD2 matches at 7 bases. In germline, CDR1 is SGHNT, CDR2 YYREEE (reference sequence). V was clipped by 4 bases and J by 4 bases; unmatched bases: 11. The CDR3 extends over 15 amino acids. CDR3: CASSAIPGLRYEQYF. In nucleotides, the CDR3 is TGTGCCAGCAGCGCAATCCCGGGACTACGATACGAGCAGTACTTC.

The chain employs TRBV18 and TRBJ2-1, with 12 nucleotides matching TRBD2. The V gene's germline CDR1 is KGHSH and CDR2 LQKENI. V lost 3 bases and J lost 2; bases outside the gene matches: 2. The CDR3 covers 16 residues. The CDR3: CASSPPSGGAYNEQFF. The CDR3 DNA follows: TGTGCCAGCTCACCCCCTAGCGGGGGGGCCTACAATGAGCAGTTCTTC.

The rearrangement joins TRBV7-2 to TRBJ1-2; TRBD1 might be the D (5 bases). Germline lookup yields CDR1 SGHTA and CDR2 FQGNSA. V was pared by 5 bases and J by 0 bases, with 13 bases between. The CDR3 length is 15 residues. The chain's CDR3 is CASSADSASNYGYTF. The CDR3 region has the DNA TGTGCCAGCAGCGCCGACAGTGCTTCTAACTATGGCTACACCTTC.

This chain connects TRBV5-6 to TRBJ2-7, with D perhaps TRBD1 (7 bases). This CDR3 comprises 14 residues. The V end was cut by 1 base, the J end by 4 bases, with 12 bases between. Germline assignment: CDR1 SGHDT and CDR2 YYEEEE. This CDR3 is CASSLRRGLYEQYV. Written as DNA, the CDR3 is TGTGCCAGCAGCTTGAGGAGGGGGCTGTACGAGCAGTACGTC.

The genes are TRBV4-3 and TRBJ2-2; 9 positions agree with TRBD1. CDR3 length equals 14 residues. Looked up from germline, CDR1 is LGHNA and CDR2 is YSLEER. V shed 8 bases and J 4 bases; nucleotides not matched to a gene: 5. CDR3 DNA sequence: TGCGCCAGCGGACAGGGGCTTCGCACCGGGGAGCTGTTTTTT. This codes for CASGQGLRTGELFF.